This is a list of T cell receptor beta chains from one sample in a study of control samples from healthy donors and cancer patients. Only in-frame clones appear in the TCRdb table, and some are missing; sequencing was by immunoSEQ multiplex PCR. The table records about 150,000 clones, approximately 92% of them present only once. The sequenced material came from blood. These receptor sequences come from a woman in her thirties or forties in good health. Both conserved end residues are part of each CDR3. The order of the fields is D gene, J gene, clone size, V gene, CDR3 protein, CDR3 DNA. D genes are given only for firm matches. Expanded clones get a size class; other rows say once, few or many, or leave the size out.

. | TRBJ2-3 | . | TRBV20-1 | CSASRGNTDTQYF | TGCAGTGCTAGTAGGGGGAACACAGATACGCAGTATTTT
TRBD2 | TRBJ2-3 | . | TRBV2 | CATGLAGTTDTQYF | TGTGCCACTGGACTAGCGGGGACCACAGATACGCAGTATTTT
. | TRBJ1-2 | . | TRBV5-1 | CASSPDYSGGYTF | TGCGCCAGCAGCCCGGACTATTCGGGCGGCTACACCTTC
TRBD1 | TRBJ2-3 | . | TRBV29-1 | CSVEKGATDTQYF | TGCAGCGTTGAAAAGGGGGCCACAGATACGCAGTATTTT
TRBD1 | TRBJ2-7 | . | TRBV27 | CASTPQGAPYEQYF | TGTGCCAGCACTCCCCAGGGGGCCCCCTACGAGCAGTACTTC
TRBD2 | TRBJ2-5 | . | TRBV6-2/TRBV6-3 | CASSRRSSGERQETQYF | TGTGCCAGCAGCCGACGGTCTAGCGGGGAACGCCAAGAGACCCAGTACTTC
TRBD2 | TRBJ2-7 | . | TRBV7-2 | CASSRAAGDYEQYF | TGTGCCAGCAGCCGTGCGGCGGGAGACTACGAGCAGTACTTC
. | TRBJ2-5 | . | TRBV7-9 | CASSPDASETQYF | TGTGCCAGCAGCCCGGACGCCTCGGAGACCCAGTACTTC
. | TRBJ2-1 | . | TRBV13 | CASSSPGRGHEQFF | TGTGCCAGCAGCTCCCCGGGCAGGGGACATGAGCAGTTCTTC
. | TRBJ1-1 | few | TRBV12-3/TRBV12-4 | CASSYYKNTEAFF | TGTGCCAGCAGTTATTATAAGAACACTGAAGCTTTCTTT
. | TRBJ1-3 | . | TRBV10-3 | CAIRGSAGSTGNTIYF | TGTGCCATCAGAGGGTCGGCAGGGAGTACTGGAAACACCATATATTTT
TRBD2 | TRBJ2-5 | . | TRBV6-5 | CASNPGGGGETQYF | TGTGCCAGCAACCCTGGCGGGGGAGGTGAGACCCAGTACTTC
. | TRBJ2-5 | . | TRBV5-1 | CASSPTRGGETQYF | TGCGCCAGCAGCCCCACTAGAGGGGGGGAGACCCAGTACTTC
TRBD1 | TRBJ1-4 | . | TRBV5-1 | CASRRTGGRLTNEKLFF | TGCGCCAGCAGAAGGACAGGGGGGCGGTTGACTAATGAAAAACTGTTTTTT
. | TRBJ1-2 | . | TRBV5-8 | CASSLGRAFNYGYTF | TGTGCCAGCAGCTTGGGCAGGGCTTTCAACTATGGCTACACCTTC
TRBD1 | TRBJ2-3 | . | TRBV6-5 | CAASTGTATDTQYF | TGTGCCGCTTCTACCGGGACAGCCACAGATACGCAGTATTTT
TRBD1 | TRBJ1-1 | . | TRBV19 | CASSRPGGGSGGTEAFF | TGTGCCAGTAGTAGGCCGGGAGGGGGCAGCGGTGGGACTGAAGCTTTCTTT
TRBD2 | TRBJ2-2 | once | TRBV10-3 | CATGLAGTGELFF | TGTGCCACGGGGCTAGCGGGGACCGGGGAGCTGTTTTTT
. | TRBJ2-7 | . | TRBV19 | CASRWKSDRGYEQYF | TGTGCCAGTAGATGGAAATCGGACAGAGGATACGAGCAGTACTTC
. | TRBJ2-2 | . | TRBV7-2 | CASRAPSNTGELFF | TGTGCCAGCCGAGCTCCCTCGAACACCGGGGAGCTGTTTTTT
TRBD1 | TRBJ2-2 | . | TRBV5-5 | CASSSTGGLNTGELFF | TGTGCCAGCAGCTCGACAGGGGGACTTAACACCGGGGAGCTGTTTTTT
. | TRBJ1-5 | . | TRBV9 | CASSVADGQPQHF | TGTGCCAGCAGCGTAGCCGACGGTCAGCCCCAGCATTTT
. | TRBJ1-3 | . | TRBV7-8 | CASSPPGVRNTIYF | TGTGCCAGCAGCCCCCCAGGGGTAAGAAACACCATATATTTT
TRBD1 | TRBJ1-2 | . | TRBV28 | CASSSPTGGSYGYTF | TGTGCCAGCAGTTCGCCGACAGGGGGCTCCTATGGCTACACCTTC
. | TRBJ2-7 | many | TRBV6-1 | CASSEVGVGYF | TGTGCCAGCAGTGAAGTTGGGGTGGGGTACTTC
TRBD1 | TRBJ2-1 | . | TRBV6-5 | CASTSGQGVNEQFF | TGTGCCAGCACCTCCGGACAGGGGGTCAATGAGCAGTTCTTC
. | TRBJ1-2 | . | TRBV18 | CASSPRVGPGKVEDYGYTF | TGTGCCAGCTCACCACGAGTCGGGCCTGGGAAGGTTGAGGACTATGGCTACACCTTC
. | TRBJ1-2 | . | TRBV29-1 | CSVEQDRLNYGYTF | TGCAGCGTTGAGCAGGACAGACTTAACTATGGCTACACCTTC
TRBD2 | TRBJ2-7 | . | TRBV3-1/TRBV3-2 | CASSHLPGRGGYEQYF | TGTGCCAGCAGCCACCTTCCTGGGCGGGGGGGCTACGAGCAGTACTTC
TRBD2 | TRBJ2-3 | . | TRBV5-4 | CASYLASGGTTDTQYF | TGTGCCAGCTATTTGGCAAGCGGGGGGACCACAGATACGCAGTATTTT
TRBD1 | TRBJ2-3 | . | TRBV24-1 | CATSDPRGTDTQYF | TGTGCCACCAGTGACCCCAGGGGGACAGATACGCAGTATTTT
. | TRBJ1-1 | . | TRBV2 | CASSEFGLGTEAFF | TGTGCCAGCAGTGAATTTGGATTAGGGACTGAAGCTTTCTTT
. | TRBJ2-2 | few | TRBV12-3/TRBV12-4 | CASSLQYPGELFF | TGTGCCAGCAGTCTACAGTACCCCGGGGAGCTGTTTTTT
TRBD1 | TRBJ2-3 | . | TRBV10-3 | CAISESSSGTGGLDTQYF | TGTGCCATCAGTGAGTCCAGTAGCGGGACAGGGGGCTTAGATACGCAGTATTTT
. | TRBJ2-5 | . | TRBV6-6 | CASSSGLGTGEETQYF | TGTGCCAGCAGTTCAGGCCTCGGGACTGGAGAAGAGACCCAGTACTTC
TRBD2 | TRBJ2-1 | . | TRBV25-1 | CASSDPRLAGVDEQFF | TGTGCCAGCAGTGATCCTAGACTAGCGGGGGTGGATGAGCAGTTCTTC
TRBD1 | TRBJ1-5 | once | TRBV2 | CASSQAGTENQPQHF | TGTGCCAGCAGTCAAGCCGGGACAGAAAATCAGCCCCAGCATTTT
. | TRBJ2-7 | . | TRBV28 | CASDFAQGPSYEQYF | TGTGCCAGCGATTTCGCACAGGGACCCTCCTACGAGCAGTACTTC
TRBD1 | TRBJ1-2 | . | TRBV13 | CASSSGQVVGYGYTF | TGTGCCAGCAGCTCGGGACAGGTGGTTGGCTATGGCTACACCTTC
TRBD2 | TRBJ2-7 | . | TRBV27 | CASSRLAGGYTSYEQYF | TGTGCCAGCAGTCGACTAGCGGGGGGGTATACATCCTACGAGCAGTACTTC
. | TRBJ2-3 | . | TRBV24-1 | CATSELFGDTQYF | TGTGCCACCAGTGAGCTCTTTGGAGATACGCAGTATTTT
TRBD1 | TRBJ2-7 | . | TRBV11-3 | CASSLGTGISDEQYF | TGTGCCAGCAGCTTGGGGACAGGGATTTCCGACGAGCAGTACTTC
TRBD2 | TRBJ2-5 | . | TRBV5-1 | CASSLGLAGDLGQETQYF | TGCGCCAGCAGCTTAGGACTAGCGGGGGATCTCGGCCAAGAGACCCAGTACTTC
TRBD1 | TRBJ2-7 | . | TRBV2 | CASSDIRGREGEQYF | TGTGCCAGCAGTGATATAAGGGGGCGCGAGGGCGAGCAGTACTTC
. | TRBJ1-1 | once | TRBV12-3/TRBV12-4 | CASRGMAGTEAFF | TGTGCCAGCAGGGGGATGGCTGGCACTGAAGCTTTCTTT
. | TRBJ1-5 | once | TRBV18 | CASSLSGRSNQPQHF | TGTGCCAGCTCCCTCTCCGGCCGGTCTAATCAGCCCCAGCATTTT
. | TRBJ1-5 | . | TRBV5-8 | CASSHRSNSNQPQHF | TGTGCCAGCAGTCACAGGTCAAATAGCAATCAGCCCCAGCATTTT
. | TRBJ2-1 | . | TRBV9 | CASSPRVGLIYNEQFF | TGTGCCAGCAGCCCGAGGGTGGGTCTAATCTACAATGAGCAGTTCTTC
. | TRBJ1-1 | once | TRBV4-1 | CASSPQGQNTEAFF | TGCGCCAGCAGCCCGCAGGGCCAGAACACTGAAGCTTTCTTT
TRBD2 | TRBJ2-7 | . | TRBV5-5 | CASSLVAGGAYEQYF | TGTGCCAGCAGCTTGGTAGCGGGGGGAGCCTACGAGCAGTACTTC